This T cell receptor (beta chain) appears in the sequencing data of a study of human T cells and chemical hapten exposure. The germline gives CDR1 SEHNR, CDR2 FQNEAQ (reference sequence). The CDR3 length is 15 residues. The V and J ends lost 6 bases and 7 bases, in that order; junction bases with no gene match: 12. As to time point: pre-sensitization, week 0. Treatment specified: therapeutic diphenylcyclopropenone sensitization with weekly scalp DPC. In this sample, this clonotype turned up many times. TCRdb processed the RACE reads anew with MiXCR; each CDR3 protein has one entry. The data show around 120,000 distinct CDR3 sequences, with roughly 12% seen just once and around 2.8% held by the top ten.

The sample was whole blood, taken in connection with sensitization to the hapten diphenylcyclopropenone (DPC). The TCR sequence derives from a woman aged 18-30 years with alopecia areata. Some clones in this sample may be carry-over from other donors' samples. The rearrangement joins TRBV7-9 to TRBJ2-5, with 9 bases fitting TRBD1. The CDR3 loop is CASREGTGTSGTQYF. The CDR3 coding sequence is TGTGCCAGCAGGGAGGGGACAGGGACGTCGGGGACCCAGTACTTC.